What follows are 10 T cell receptor beta chains derived from one specimen sequenced in a study of blood T cell repertoires in COVID-19. Measured with immunoSEQ multiplex PCR; TCRdb has only the in-frame clones, and not every one. The sample gives roughly 480,000 clones, roughly 89% of which show up once; roughly 1% is in the top ten. The sequenced sample was peripheral blood. These receptors were collected from a man in his late teens or twenties with COVID-19, enrolled during active disease.

This chain links TRBV5-5 with TRBJ2-5; D is uncertain. V was trimmed by 0 bases and J by 1 base, leaving 4 bases between them. CDR3 length equals 13 residues. In germline, CDR1 is SGHKS, CDR2 YYEKEE (reference sequence). The CDR3 bases are TGTGCCAGCAGCTTGGTCGGCCAAGAGACCCAGTACTTC. Its protein is CASSLVGQETQYF.

V and J are TRBV7-8 and TRBJ1-3, with D tentatively TRBD1 (6 bases). Germline CDR1 is SGHVS and CDR2 is FQNEAQ. V dropped 5 bases and J dropped 2 bases, with 13 bases sitting between them. CDR3 size: 15 residues. The CDR3 DNA reads as TGTGCCAGCAGCGAAATTACAGGGCCTGGAAACACCATATATTTT. This gives the protein CASSEITGPGNTIYF.

The genes are TRBV27 and TRBJ2-3, with TRBD2 identical over 11 bases. Per the germline V gene, CDR1 is MNHEY and CDR2 is SMNVEV (reference sequence). The CDR3 has 19 amino acids. With 4 bases clipped from V and 6 bases from J, the junction kept 18 bases outside the gene matches. The CDR3 bases are TGTGCCAGCAGTTATGACCTCCCTCGGGGACTAGCGGAGCGGGATACGCAGTATTTT. It translates to CASSYDLPRGLAERDTQYF.

This clone is a singleton in its sample. J is TRBJ2-1 and V is TRBV19; a weak D match, TRBD2 (7 bases). This CDR3 has 18 amino acids. The germline V gene encodes CDR1 LNHDA and CDR2 SQIVND (reference sequence). Trimming removed 5 bases at V and 7 bases at J, with 27 bases between. For the CDR3, the DNA is TGTGCCAGTAGTCCCCGCGGAGCAGCGGGGAGGGGGGTTAATGAGCAGTTCTTC. Its protein is CASSPRGAAGRGVNEQFF.

This chain links TRBV18 with TRBJ1-1; tentative D call: TRBD1 (5 bases). Germline CDR1 KGHSH, CDR2 LQKENI. This CDR3 contains 13 residues. V lost 5 bases and J 12 bases, leaving 19 bases between the germline ends. The CDR3 spells CASSELGSGLPFF. The CDR3 nucleotides are TGTGCCAGCTCAGAGCTGGGTTCAGGGCTTCCTTTCTTT.

J is TRBJ2-7 and V is TRBV27; the D is unclear. Trimming took 3 bases from V and 5 from J, leaving 5 bases between them. CDR1 is MNHEY and CDR2 is SMNVEV in the germline V gene (reference sequence). This CDR3 has 11 residues. CDR3 sequence (DNA): TGTGCCAGCAGTTTCGCGGACGAGCAGTACTTC. This codes for CASSFADEQYF.

The genes are TRBV24-1 and TRBJ2-2; 9 bases match TRBD1. Germline lookup yields CDR1 KGHDR and CDR2 SFDVKD. The trim removed 5 bases at V and 5 bases at J, leaving 5 bases unmatched. This CDR3 contains 15 residues. CDR3 amino acids: CATSAAGTGTGELFF. The CDR3 bases are TGTGCCACCAGTGCGGCGGGGACAGGGACCGGGGAGCTGTTTTTT.

This clone has only a few counts. The chain recombines TRBV5-1 with TRBJ2-6; 7 bases match TRBD1. V lost 7 bases to trimming and J lost 0 bases; unmatched junction nucleotides: 7. Germline V gives CDR1 SGHRS, CDR2 YFSETQ. The CDR3 extends over 16 amino acids. In nucleotides, the CDR3 is TGCGCCAGCCCACGGACAGGTAGCTCTGGGGCCAACGTCCTGACTTTC. It yields the protein CASPRTGSSGANVLTF.

The genes are TRBV15 and TRBJ1-1; D ambiguous. The germline V and J ends were trimmed by 2 bases and 6 bases, with 16 bases remaining between them. This CDR3 has 15 residues. Looked up from germline, CDR1 is LNHNV and CDR2 is YYDKDF (reference sequence). The CDR3 here is CATSRSRVAVAEAFF. CDR3 coding DNA: TGTGCCACCAGCAGATCCCGTGTAGCCGTAGCTGAAGCTTTCTTT.

This sequence joins TRBV2 and TRBJ1-6, with a possible D match to TRBD1 (5 bases). Germline loops: CDR1 SNHLY, CDR2 FYNNEI. V lost 6 bases and J 11 bases, leaving 8 bases between the germline ends. The CDR3 totals 11 residues. This chain's CDR3 is CASSRETPLHF. DNA of the CDR3: TGTGCCAGCAGCAGGGAAACACCCCTCCACTTT.